The rows below give T cell receptor beta chains drawn from one sample of a study of blood T cell repertoires in COVID-19. Repertoires were generated with immunoSEQ multiplex PCR, while TCRdb's copy carries only in-frame clones and drops some. The table records about 250,000 clones, about 86% of them present only once. The sequenced sample consisted of PBMCs or T cells enriched from blood (not recorded which). Receptor source: a man aged 45 to 65 who had recovered from COVID-19. The CDR3 runs from the conserved cysteine through the conserved F or W.

v_call	cdr3_aa
TRBV4-3	CASSPGTLGFSYEQYF
TRBV4-1	CASSQGPDEQYF
TRBV9	CASSVGAGAYTGELFF
TRBV5-1	CASSPEVQGAGETQYF
TRBV29-1	CSVGTGARNTEAFF
TRBV7-9	CASSLGQGARSLMNTEAFF
TRBV5-4	CASSRTGLGREANVLTF
TRBV9	CASSFRDGSSYEQYF
TRBV18	CASSRQGPGGNEKLFF
TRBV28	CASSLQGVNQPQHF
TRBV5-4	CASSLGDVSTDTQYF
TRBV11-2	CASSLGRTGRLETQYF
TRBV5-1	CASSLRSNADSPLHF
TRBV7-2	CASRPSGLAGGGTDTQYF
TRBV12-3/TRBV12-4	CASSYYRGGYTF
TRBV12-5	CASGLRPPGQVNTEAFF
TRBV13	CASSLLGEQYF
TRBV5-1	CASSLEVQYYEQYF
TRBV5-1	CASSLASGAYEQYF
TRBV27	CASSLRRGGRGDQETQYF
TRBV27	CASSPRDTPSSYNSPLHF
TRBV19	CASSMDGRAYEQYF
TRBV25-1	CASSDGGTGWGTDTQYF
TRBV5-1	CASRQESDTQYF
TRBV4-2	CASSQEKPGGEQFF
TRBV6-5	CASTPGGVEQYF
TRBV5-6	CASSLQGRLGEQFF
TRBV2	CARRTGAYGYTF
TRBV9	CASSPPPSGAVNEQFF
TRBV25-1	CASSRSDFRGFDTQYF
TRBV5-5	CASSFMQAGYGYTF
TRBV2	CASRPETGYTEAFF
TRBV5-1	CASRSPDSYYGYTF
TRBV5-4	CASSLAGGGRSNEQFF
TRBV29-1	CSVEDRGYNEQFF
TRBV7-8	CASRPGMNTEAFF
TRBV7-8	CASSLGDRGYGYTF
TRBV9	CASSARVPGELFF
TRBV7-2	CASSLGTGLAAAVGKEQYF
TRBV4-2	CASSLTLGYDETQYF
TRBV12-5	CASALRQGGRTEAFF
TRBV13	CASSLEAGGTDTQYF
TRBV9	CASSVKGATSPLHF
TRBV12-5	CASGLVQFAGGDNEQFF
TRBV20-1	CSALVETQYF
TRBV28	CASRLRQMGLDEQFF
TRBV19	CASTDPGRAPFYNEQFF
TRBV19	CASSMGLGVGDTQYF